A single sample gave rise to the 27 T cell receptor beta chains below, sequenced in a study of cytomegalovirus exposure and HLA in healthy donors. The PCR employed 60 Vbeta primers together with 13 Jbeta primers. Method: immunoSEQ multiplex PCR; TCRdb's copy keeps in-frame clones and lacks some. In the table there are over 75,000 clones, more than 60% of which are singletons. Material for sequencing was PBMCs. These receptors were collected from a man between 60 and 75 years old in good health and CMV-seropositive.

The gene calls are TRBV27 and TRBJ2-3; D remains ambiguous. The germline V and J ends were trimmed by 5 bases and 2 bases, with 14 bases remaining between them. The germline V gene has CDR1 MNHEY and CDR2 SMNVEV (reference sequence). The CDR3 is made up of 15 amino acids. The CDR3 DNA is TGTGCCAGCAGTCCCTATCAGGCCAACACAGATACGCAGTATTTT. It yields the protein CASSPYQANTDTQYF.

The V call is TRBV29-1, the J call TRBJ2-7, with D possibly being TRBD1 (5 bases). CDR1 and CDR2 (germline): SQVTM, ANQGSEA. V lost 6 bases and J lost 1, with 13 bases in between. This CDR3 comprises 13 residues. The CDR3 DNA is TGCAGCGTCCAGACAGAGGAGTCCTACGAGCAGTACTTC. Translating it yields CSVQTEESYEQYF.

In regard to this clone: Other DNA sequences in this sample translate to the same CDR3. V is TRBV18 and J is TRBJ2-7, with 9 bases that match TRBD1. Germline V gene data show CDR1 as KGHSH and CDR2 as LQKENI. The V gene end was trimmed by 3 bases and the J gene end by 2 bases; junction bases not matched to a gene: 2. This CDR3 region has 14 residues. The CDR3 is CASSPGQGTYEQYF. The CDR3 DNA reads as TGTGCCAGCTCACCGGGACAGGGCACCTACGAGCAGTACTTC.

The chain recombines TRBV5-1 with TRBJ2-7; 8 bases fit TRBD1. CDR1 and CDR2 from the germline V gene are SGHRS and YFSETQ. CDR3 length: 14 amino acids. After removal of 4 bases from V and 4 bases from J, the junction contained 7 bases not matched to a gene. CDR3 protein: CASSGGTGGYEQYF. The CDR3 nucleotides are TGCGCCAGCAGCGGAGGGACAGGTGGTTACGAGCAGTACTTC.

This chain uses TRBV7-3 with TRBJ2-2, with TRBD2 matching 7 bases. V trimming: 0 bases; J trimming: 4 bases; junction bases outside the gene matches: 14. From germline, CDR1 is SGHTA and CDR2 FQGTGA. The CDR3 runs to 19 residues. The CDR3 DNA sequence: TGTGCCAGCAGCTTAACTGGGGTTGGTGCGGGGGAAGGCACCGGGGAGCTGTTTTTT. As protein: CASSLTGVGAGEGTGELFF.

V is TRBV30 and J is TRBJ1-6; 7 bases agree with TRBD1. The V and J ends lost 3 bases and 7 bases, in that order; junction bases with no gene match: 12. CDR3 length: 16 amino acids. Germline lookup yields CDR1 GTSNPN and CDR2 SVGIG (reference sequence). The CDR3 DNA sequence: TGTGCCTGGAGGGATCGACAGGGTGCGTGGAATTCACCCCTCCACTTT. This sequence encodes CAWRDRQGAWNSPLHF.

CDR3 coding DNA: TGCGCCAGCAGCCACACCGGGACAGGGACCGGGGAGCTGTTTTTT. It translates to CASSHTGTGTGELFF. This sequence joins TRBV4-3 and TRBJ2-2; 9 bases fit TRBD1. Unmatched junction bases numbered 4, after V lost 3 bases and J lost 5 bases. The germline CDR1 and CDR2 sequences are LGHNA and YSLEER. This CDR3 is built from 15 residues.

The chain has TRBV4-1 and TRBJ2-7; D is ambiguous. Germline loops: CDR1 MGHRA, CDR2 YSYEKL. Between the trimmed V and J ends, which lost 1 base and 7 bases, there was a span of 11 bases. The CDR3 sequence is 13 residues long. CDR3 region: CASSQATGWEQYF. In DNA, the CDR3 is TGCGCCAGCAGCCAAGCCACCGGGTGGGAGCAGTACTTC.

The chain carries TRBV7-3 and TRBJ2-4, with TRBD2 matching over 7 bases. J lost 8 bases, V lost 1 base, and 5 bases had no gene match. The CDR3 has 14 amino acids. Germline V gives CDR1 SGHTA, CDR2 FQGTGA. DNA for the CDR3: TGTGCCAGCAGCTTAAGGGGGGGGTCGGACATTCAGTACTTC. This sequence encodes CASSLRGGSDIQYF.

This clone was counted once. The germline gene is not matched at one end of the junction; a read error may be the cause. J is TRBJ2-2 and V is TRBV7-7; D might be TRBD1 (5 bases). This CDR3 spans 13 amino acids. The germline V gene has CDR1 SSHAT and CDR2 FNYEAQ (reference sequence). CDR3 DNA sequence: TGTGCTAGCAGCCTCCTGGGGCCCGGGGAGCTGTTTTTT. It yields the protein CASSLLGPGELFF.

The chain recombines TRBV27 with TRBJ2-5, with 8 bases identical to TRBD2. The CDR3 totals 13 residues. Germline V gene lookup returns CDR1 MNHEY and CDR2 SMNVEV (reference sequence). V was pared by 5 bases and J by 7 bases, with 6 bases of the junction left unmatched. The CDR3 reads CASSERGRGTQYF. CDR3 DNA sequence: TGTGCCAGCAGTGAGCGGGGGCGTGGGACCCAGTACTTC.

The gene calls are TRBV9 and TRBJ2-5; a possible D gene is TRBD2 (5 bases). V was shortened by 4 bases and J by 5 bases, with 12 bases between the two germline ends. The CDR3 spans 13 residues. CDR1 is SGDLS and CDR2 is YYNGEE in the germline V gene. CDR3 region: CASSPHPGETQYF. CDR3 nucleotide sequence: TGTGCCAGCAGCCCCCACCCGGGGGAGACCCAGTACTTC.

This clone was detected a few times. This chain joins TRBV5-5 and TRBJ2-1; TRBD1 agrees at 9 bases. The CDR3 sequence is 13 residues long. The V and J ends lost 2 bases and 8 bases, in that order; junction bases with no gene match: 2. Germline-derived CDR1 and CDR2 are SGHKS and YYEKEE (reference sequence). CDR3 protein: CASSFTGGHEQFF. The CDR3 nucleotides are TGTGCCAGCAGCTTCACAGGGGGCCATGAGCAGTTCTTC.

The V gene is TRBV5-4, the J gene TRBJ2-7; TRBD2 matches 10 bases. The CDR3 runs 16 residues. The germline gives CDR1 SGHNT, CDR2 YYREEE (reference sequence). The V gene end was trimmed by 4 bases and the J gene end by 4 bases; junction bases not matched to a gene: 11. Written as DNA, the CDR3 is TGTGCCAGCAGCCTTGCCTCGGCTAGCGGGGGTTACGAGCAGTACTTC. It yields the protein CASSLASASGGYEQYF.

The chain links TRBV11-2 to TRBJ2-7, with TRBD2 as a possible D gene (6 bases). The CDR3 loop spans 13 amino acids. The germline gives CDR1 SGHAT, CDR2 FQNNGV. The V end lost 4 bases, the J end lost 2 bases, and 9 bases lay between the germline ends. The CDR3 DNA follows: TGTGCCAGCAGCTCGACTAGGACCTACGAGCAGTACTTC. As protein: CASSSTRTYEQYF.

The V call is TRBV6-5, the J call TRBJ2-1; D perhaps matches TRBD2 (6 bases). There are 15 residues in the CDR3. The germline V gene has CDR1 MNHEY and CDR2 SVGAGI. V was shortened by 5 bases and J by 9 bases, with 20 bases between the two germline ends. CDR3 loop: CASSRIAEPSIEQFF. The CDR3 DNA follows: TGTGCCAGCAGTCGAATAGCGGAACCTAGCATTGAGCAGTTCTTC.

Worth noting for this clone: Other nucleotide sequences from this sample produce the same CDR3. This chain joins TRBV2 and TRBJ2-7, with D tentatively TRBD1 (6 bases). Germline-derived CDR1 and CDR2 are SNHLY and FYNNEI. V dropped 5 bases and J dropped 3 bases, with 11 bases sitting between them. There are 13 residues in the CDR3. The CDR3 protein is CASSRQVRYEQYF. The CDR3, as DNA: TGTGCCAGCAGTAGACAGGTCCGCTACGAGCAGTACTTC.

To note about this clone: The junction departs from the called germline gene at one end, perhaps through a read error. The genes are TRBV19 and TRBJ2-3; D is possibly TRBD2 (6 bases). Germline CDR1 LNHDA, CDR2 SQIVND (reference sequence). This CDR3 spans 14 amino acids. This CDR3 is CASSISLLAGSSHF. The CDR3 nucleotides are TGTGCCAGTAGTATTTCCCTTCTGGCGGGGTCCTCCCATTTT.

The V gene is TRBV12-5, the J gene TRBJ2-5; 8 bases agree with TRBD1. This CDR3 has 14 residues. CDR1 is LGHNT and CDR2 is FRNRAP in the germline V gene. V was clipped by 5 bases and J by 0 bases; unmatched bases: 2. The CDR3 reads CASGGDRYQETQYF. The CDR3 DNA sequence: TGTGCTAGTGGTGGGGACAGGTACCAAGAGACCCAGTACTTC.

This chain's CDR3 is CASSFPGGVEKLFF. For the CDR3, the DNA is TGTGCCAGCAGTTTTCCGGGGGGCGTAGAAAAACTGTTTTTT. V is TRBV28 and J is TRBJ1-4; perhaps TRBD1 as D (6 bases). The germline V gene has CDR1 MDHEN and CDR2 SYDVKM. The germline V and J ends were trimmed by 3 bases and 8 bases, with 13 bases remaining between them. The CDR3 has 14 amino acids.

V gene TRBV5-6 combines with J gene TRBJ2-7; D is uncertain. The CDR3 extends over 14 amino acids. Germline CDR1 SGHDT, CDR2 YYEEEE. Between the trimmed V and J ends, which lost 4 bases and 6 bases, there was a span of 17 bases. The CDR3: CASSPGDWRGEQYF. CDR3 sequence (DNA): TGTGCCAGCAGCCCTGGTGACTGGAGAGGCGAGCAGTACTTC.

The V call is TRBV15, the J call TRBJ2-7, with 7 bases aligning to TRBD1. The junction had 14 bases not matched to a gene; V was cut back by 3 bases and J by 0 bases. This CDR3 spans 18 amino acids. Germline assignment: CDR1 LNHNV and CDR2 YYDKDF (reference sequence). Here the CDR3 reads CATSSRTRPGQRSYEQYF. The CDR3, as DNA: TGTGCCACCAGCAGCAGAACTCGACCGGGACAGCGCTCCTACGAGCAGTACTTC.

The chain carries TRBV30 and TRBJ1-2; D remains unclear. CDR3 length equals 12 residues. Germline values: CDR1 GTSNPN, CDR2 SVGIG (reference sequence). The V end was cut by 1 base, the J end by 2 bases, with 5 bases between. The DNA for the CDR3 is TGTGCCTGGAGTGGCCAGAACTATGGCTACACCTTC. This gives the protein CAWSGQNYGYTF.

The chain is built from TRBV25-1 and TRBJ2-1, with 8 bases aligning to TRBD1. The CDR3 is 17 residues long. Per the germline V gene, CDR1 is MGHDK and CDR2 is SYGVNS. The junction had 9 bases not matched to a gene; V was cut back by 4 bases and J by 1 base. The CDR3 loop is CASSGSFRTGSYNEQFF. The CDR3 DNA sequence: TGTGCCAGCAGTGGTTCCTTCAGGACAGGGTCCTACAATGAGCAGTTCTTC.

The V gene is TRBV6-1, the J gene TRBJ2-7, with 11 positions matching TRBD2. V was clipped by 5 bases and J by 1 base; unmatched bases: 1. This CDR3 contains 14 residues. Germline lookup yields CDR1 MNHNS and CDR2 SASEGT. CDR3 loop: CASSSSGGSYEQYF. For the CDR3, the DNA is TGTGCCAGCAGTTCTAGCGGGGGGTCCTACGAGCAGTACTTC.

The chain carries TRBV5-4 and TRBJ2-5; 10 positions match TRBD2. The length of the CDR3 is 15 residues. CDR1 and CDR2 from the germline V gene are SGHNT and YYREEE (reference sequence). V was clipped by 4 bases and J by 7 bases; unmatched bases: 10. The CDR3 protein is CASSRTSGAERTQYF. The CDR3 nucleotides are TGTGCCAGCAGCAGAACTAGCGGGGCCGAGAGGACCCAGTACTTC.

CDR3 amino acids: CASSLGQGALGRETQYF. CDR3 bases: TGTGCCAGCAGTTTGGGGCAGGGTGCGTTAGGGCGAGAGACCCAGTACTTC. This chain uses TRBV28 with TRBJ2-5; a weak D match, TRBD1 (5 bases). CDR3 size: 17 residues. CDR1 MDHEN and CDR2 SYDVKM come from the germline V gene. V shed 3 bases and J shed 4 bases, with 21 bases lying between them.